This T cell receptor beta chain was identified during a study of vaccination and CD4 T cells after COVID-19. Sequenced with the Oncomine TCR Beta short-read assay was DNA taken from cultured CD4+ T cells. TCRdb re-called the PCR reads with MiXCR, one entry per CDR3 protein. This table has some 15,000 distinct CDR3 sequences, 43% appearing once. Treatment here: approximately 9-day PBMC culture with coronavirus spike peptide pools or control peptides (ViraFEST assay). This clonotype has only a few counts. Its target is not known. Sequenced material: cultured CD4+ T cells from blood. The TCR was taken from a human donor with COVID-19.

CDR3 in amino acids: CASSFDRGAETQYF. For the CDR3, the DNA is TGTGCCAGCAGCTTCGACAGGGGGGCGGAGACCCAGTACTTC. The chain joins TRBV7-2 to TRBJ2-5; TRBD1 agrees at 9 bases. With V trimmed by 3 bases and J by 5 bases, 4 bases remained unmatched. There are 14 residues in the CDR3. CDR1 and CDR2 (germline): SGHTA, FQGNSA.